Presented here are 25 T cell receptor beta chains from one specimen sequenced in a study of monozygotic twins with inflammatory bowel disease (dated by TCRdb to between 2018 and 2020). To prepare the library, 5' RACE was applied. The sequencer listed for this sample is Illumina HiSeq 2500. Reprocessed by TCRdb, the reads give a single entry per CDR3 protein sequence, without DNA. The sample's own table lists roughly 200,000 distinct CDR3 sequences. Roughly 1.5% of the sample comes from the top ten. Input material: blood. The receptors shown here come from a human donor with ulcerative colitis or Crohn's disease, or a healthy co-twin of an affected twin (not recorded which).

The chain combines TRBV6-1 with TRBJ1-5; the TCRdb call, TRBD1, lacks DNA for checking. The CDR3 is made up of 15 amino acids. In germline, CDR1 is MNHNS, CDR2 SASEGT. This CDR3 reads CASSEGFPANQPQHF.

The CDR3 is CASSRRGVYYGYTF. J is TRBJ1-2 and V is TRBV6-1; TCRdb's D call, TRBD1, is unchecked because there is no DNA. This CDR3 has 14 amino acids. Germline V CDR1 and CDR2: MNHNS, SASEGT.

The CDR3 here is CASSVAAGGPNEQFF. This rearrangement joins TRBV2 to TRBJ2-1; TCRdb's assignment of TRBD2 cannot be checked, as there is no DNA. This CDR3 is 15 amino acids long. Germline lookup yields CDR1 SNHLY and CDR2 FYNNEI.

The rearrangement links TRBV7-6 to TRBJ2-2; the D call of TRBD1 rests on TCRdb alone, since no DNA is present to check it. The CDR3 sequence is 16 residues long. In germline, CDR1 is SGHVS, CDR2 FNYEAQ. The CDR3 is CASSLVSQGRAGELFF.

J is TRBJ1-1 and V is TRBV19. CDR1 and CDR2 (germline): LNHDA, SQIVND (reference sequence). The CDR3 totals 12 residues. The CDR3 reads CASSDRTTEAFF. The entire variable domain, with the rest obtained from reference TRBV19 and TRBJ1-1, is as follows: DGGITQSPKYLFRKEGQNVTLSCEQNLNHDAMYWYRQDPGQGLRLIYYSQIVNDFQKGDIAEGYSVSREKKESFPLTVTSAQKNPTAFYLCASSDRTTEAFFGQGTRLTVV.

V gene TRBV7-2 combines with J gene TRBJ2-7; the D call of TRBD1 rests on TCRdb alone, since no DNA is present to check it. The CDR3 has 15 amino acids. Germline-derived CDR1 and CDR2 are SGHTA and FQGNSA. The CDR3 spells CASSPAGTAPYEQYF.

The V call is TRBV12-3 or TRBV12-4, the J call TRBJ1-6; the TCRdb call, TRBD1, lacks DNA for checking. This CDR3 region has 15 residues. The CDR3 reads CASSPRTGGNSPLHF.

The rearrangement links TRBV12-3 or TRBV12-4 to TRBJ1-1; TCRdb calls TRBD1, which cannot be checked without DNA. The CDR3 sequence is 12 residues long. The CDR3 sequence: CASSLRGTEAFF.

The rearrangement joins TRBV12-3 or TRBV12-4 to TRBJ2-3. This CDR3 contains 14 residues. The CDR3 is CASSARASTDTQYF.

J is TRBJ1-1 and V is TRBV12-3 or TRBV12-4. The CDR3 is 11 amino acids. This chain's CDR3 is CASQGGTEAFF.

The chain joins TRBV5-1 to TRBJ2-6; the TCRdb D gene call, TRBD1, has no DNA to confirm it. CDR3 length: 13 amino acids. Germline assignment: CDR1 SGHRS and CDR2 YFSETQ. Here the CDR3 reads CASSPGTTNVLTF.

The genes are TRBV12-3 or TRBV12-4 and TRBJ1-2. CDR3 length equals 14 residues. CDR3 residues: CASSLGKGPWGYTF.

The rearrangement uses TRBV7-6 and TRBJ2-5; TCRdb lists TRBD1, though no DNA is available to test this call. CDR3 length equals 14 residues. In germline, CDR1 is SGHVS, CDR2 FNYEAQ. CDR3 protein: CASSSSRGGETQYF.

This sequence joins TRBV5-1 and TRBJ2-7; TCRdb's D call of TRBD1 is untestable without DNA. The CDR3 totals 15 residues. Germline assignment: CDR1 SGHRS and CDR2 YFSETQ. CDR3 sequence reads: CASSLSGTGFNEQYF.

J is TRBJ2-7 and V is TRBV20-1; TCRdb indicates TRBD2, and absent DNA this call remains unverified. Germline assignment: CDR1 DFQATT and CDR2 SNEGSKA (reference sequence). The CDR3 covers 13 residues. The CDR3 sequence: CSARGAQPYEQYF.

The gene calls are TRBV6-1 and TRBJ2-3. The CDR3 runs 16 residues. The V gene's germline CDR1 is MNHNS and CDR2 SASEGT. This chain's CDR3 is CASSEVADFATDTQYF.

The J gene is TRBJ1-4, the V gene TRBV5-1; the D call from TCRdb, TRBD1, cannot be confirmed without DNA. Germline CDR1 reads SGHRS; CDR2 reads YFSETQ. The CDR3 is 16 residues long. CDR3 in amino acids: CASSGGQSTTNEKLFF.

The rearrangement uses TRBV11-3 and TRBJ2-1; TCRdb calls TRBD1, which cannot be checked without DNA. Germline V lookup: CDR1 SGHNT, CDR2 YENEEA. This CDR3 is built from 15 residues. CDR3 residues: CASSPEGGGQGEQFF.

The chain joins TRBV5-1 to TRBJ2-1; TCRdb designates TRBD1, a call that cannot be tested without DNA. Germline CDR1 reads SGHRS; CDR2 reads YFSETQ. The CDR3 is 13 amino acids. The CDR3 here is CASSLTGPNEQFF.

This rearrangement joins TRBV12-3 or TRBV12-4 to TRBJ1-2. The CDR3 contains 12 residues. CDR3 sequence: CASSRIGGDYTF.

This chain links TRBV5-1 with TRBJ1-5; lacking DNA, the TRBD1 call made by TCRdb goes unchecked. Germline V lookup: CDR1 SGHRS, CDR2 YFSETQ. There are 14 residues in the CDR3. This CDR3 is CASSLVGGDQPQHF. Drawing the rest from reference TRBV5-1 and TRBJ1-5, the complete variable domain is KAGVTQTPRYLIKTRGQQVTLSCSPISGHRSVSWYQQTPGQGLQFLFEYFSETQRNKGNFPGRFSGRQFSNSRSEMNVSTLELGDSALYLCASSLVGGDQPQHFGDGTRLSIL.

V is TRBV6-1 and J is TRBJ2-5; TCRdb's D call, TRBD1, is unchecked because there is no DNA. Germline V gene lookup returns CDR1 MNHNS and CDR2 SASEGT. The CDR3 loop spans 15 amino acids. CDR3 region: CASTLSRGAQETQYF.

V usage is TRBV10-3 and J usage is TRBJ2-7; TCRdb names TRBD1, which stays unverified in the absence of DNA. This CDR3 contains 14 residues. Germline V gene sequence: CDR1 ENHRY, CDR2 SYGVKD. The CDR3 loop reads CAISARGNFDEQYF.

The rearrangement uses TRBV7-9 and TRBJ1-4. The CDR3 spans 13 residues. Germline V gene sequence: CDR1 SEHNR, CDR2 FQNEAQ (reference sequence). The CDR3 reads CAIVPGSNEKLFF.

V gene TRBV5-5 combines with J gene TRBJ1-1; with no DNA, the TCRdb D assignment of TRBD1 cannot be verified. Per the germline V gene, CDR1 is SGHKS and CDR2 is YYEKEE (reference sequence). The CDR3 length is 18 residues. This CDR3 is CASSLGPGLTDMNTEAFF.